This T cell receptor (beta chain) came from a study of shared clonotypes between healthy human individuals. Clones were sequenced by immunoSEQ multiplex PCR, and TCRdb holds only the in-frame ones, with some missing. This table has more than 450,000 clones, 79% appearing once. CDR3 length: 15 residues. Trimming at V came to 5 bases and at J to 3 bases, leaving 7 bases not matched to a gene. CDR1 is SSHAT, CDR2 FNYEAQ, per germline (reference sequence). The V gene is TRBV7-7, the J gene TRBJ2-1; the match to TRBD2 covers 7 bases. This receptor was obtained from a woman between 35 and 50 years old in good health. Some clones in this sample may be carry-over from other donors' samples. Material for sequencing was PBMCs. The DNA for the CDR3 is TGTGCCAGCAGCCCCGGGACTACTGGCTACAATGAGCAGTTCTTC. Residues: CASSPGTTGYNEQFF.